This T cell receptor beta chain derives from a study of control samples from healthy donors and cancer patients (dated by TCRdb to the early 2020s). For this clone: The antigen it recognizes is unknown. No base-level quality is on record; no much larger clone is a single base apart.

The germline V gene supplies CDR1 MNHEY and CDR2 SVGAGI. V and J lose 5 bases and 8 bases, and a span of 15 bases separates them. Taken from cysteine to phenylalanine, the CDR3 has 14 residues. The kept DNA is CDR3 alone, 42 bases in frame from the first base. Receptor libraries were prepared by the immunoSEQ multiplex PCR assay. Entries here come from immuneACCESS through TCRdb and include only in-frame sequences with V and J called. Some clones fail to appear in such tables; in the studies checked, an unresolved V gene covers under half of the shortfall, and the cause of the remainder is unknown. In this sample the table shows approximately 170,000 clones, around 91% of which occur a single time. The ten top clones hold about 1.4% of the sample.

The receptor was derived from a woman aged 30 to 39 in good health. The chain is assembled from TRBV6-5 and TRBJ1-4; the D gene is not confidently resolved. What was sequenced was blood. The bases are TGTGCCAGCAGTACTCGGCGGCACGGGGAAAAACTGTTTTTT. This codes for CASSTRRHGEKLFF.